The next 20 T cell receptor beta chains were all read from a single sample in a study of blood T cell repertoires in COVID-19. Data came from immunoSEQ multiplex PCR; TCRdb stores just in-frame clones and leaves some out. The data show hundreds of thousands of clones, more than 80% seen once. The sequencing sample was made of peripheral blood. Receptors were obtained from a middle-aged man with acute or convalescent COVID-19.

The gene calls are TRBV10-3 and TRBJ2-1, with 12 bases fitting TRBD2. Trimming cost V 3 bases and J 7 bases; bases outside gene matches: 10. Germline CDR1 ENHRY, CDR2 SYGVKD. The CDR3 totals 17 residues. The CDR3 loop reads CAISDHSRTSGANEQFF. The CDR3 DNA is TGTGCCATCAGTGACCACTCTCGGACTAGCGGGGCAAATGAGCAGTTCTTC.

The chain is built from TRBV11-2 and TRBJ2-3; 7 positions agree with TRBD2. V shed 1 base, J shed 4 bases, and the junction held 8 bases outside the gene matches. CDR3 length equals 16 residues. Germline loops: CDR1 SGHAT, CDR2 FQNNGV. The CDR3 loop reads CASSLGGGRWADTQYF. CDR3 in DNA: TGTGCCAGCAGCTTAGGGGGCGGGAGATGGGCAGATACGCAGTATTTT.

The chain couples TRBV28 to TRBJ2-4, with 7 bases fitting TRBD2. This CDR3 contains 14 residues. Germline V gene sequence: CDR1 MDHEN, CDR2 SYDVKM. V shed 5 bases and J 7 bases; nucleotides not matched to a gene: 8. CDR3 in DNA: TGTGCCAGCAGTCCCACTAGCGTTCTTAACATTCAGTACTTC. It translates to CASSPTSVLNIQYF.

The CDR3 coding sequence is TGCGCCAGCAGCGCAGGAGGAGAGGGCGAGCAGTACTTC. Protein: CASSAGGEGEQYF. The rearrangement uses TRBV5-1 and TRBJ2-7, with D perhaps matching TRBD2 (5 bases). V lost 4 bases and J 6 bases, leaving 14 bases between the germline ends. Germline V lookup: CDR1 SGHRS, CDR2 YFSETQ. This CDR3 has 13 amino acids.

The chain joins TRBV6-4 to TRBJ2-1; 8 bases fit TRBD2. The CDR3 is made up of 16 amino acids. CDR1 is MRHNA and CDR2 is SNTAGT in the germline V gene. V lost 2 bases, J lost 0 bases, and 3 bases stayed unmatched. The CDR3 sequence is CASSDRLAGSYNEQFF. The CDR3, as DNA: TGTGCCAGCAGTGACCGCCTAGCGGGCTCCTACAATGAGCAGTTCTTC.

J is TRBJ1-5 and V is TRBV6-5; the D gene is possibly TRBD1 (6 bases). V lost 6 bases and J lost 8, with 14 bases in between. The germline CDR1 and CDR2 sequences are MNHEY and SVGAGI. This CDR3 is 13 amino acids long. The CDR3 region is CASSSTGFEPQHF. The CDR3 bases are TGTGCCAGCAGCTCCACAGGGTTTGAGCCCCAGCATTTT.

V gene TRBV9 combines with J gene TRBJ1-1; the D gene is possibly TRBD1 (5 bases). V was clipped by 4 bases and J by 0 bases, with 10 bases between them. The germline CDR1 and CDR2 sequences are SGDLS and YYNGEE. This CDR3 has 14 residues. Written as DNA, the CDR3 is TGTGCCAGCAGCTCCAGGGTTGTGAACACTGAAGCTTTCTTT. Translating it yields CASSSRVVNTEAFF.

The V call is TRBV11-2, the J call TRBJ2-1, with 10 bases identical to TRBD2. The germline CDR1 and CDR2 sequences are SGHAT and FQNNGV. With 2 bases clipped from V and 3 bases from J, the junction kept 7 bases outside the gene matches. The CDR3 totals 17 residues. CDR3 loop: CASSLPATSGNYNEQFF. The CDR3 DNA sequence: TGTGCCAGCAGCTTACCAGCCACTAGCGGGAACTACAATGAGCAGTTCTTC.

V gene TRBV14 combines with J gene TRBJ2-7; D is ambiguous. Between the trimmed V and J ends, which lost 2 bases and 7 bases, there was a span of 9 bases. The CDR3 consists of 12 residues. Germline V gene lookup returns CDR1 SGHDN and CDR2 FVKESK. In DNA, the CDR3 is TGTGCCAGCAGCCAACAACGCCGGGAGCAGTACTTC. It is translated as CASSQQRREQYF.

The chain uses TRBV7-9 and TRBJ1-6, with 8 bases matching TRBD1. The CDR3 has 15 amino acids. V shed 5 bases, J shed 8 bases, and the junction held 8 bases outside the gene matches. Germline V gives CDR1 SEHNR, CDR2 FQNEAQ (reference sequence). This chain's CDR3 is CASSLTDRGDSPLHF. The CDR3 DNA is TGTGCCAGCAGCCTCACCGACAGGGGAGATTCACCCCTCCACTTT.

V is TRBV27 and J is TRBJ1-1, with D possibly TRBD1 on 5 matching bases. V was shortened by 2 bases and J by 4 bases, with 11 bases between the two germline ends. CDR3 length: 14 residues. Germline V gives CDR1 MNHEY, CDR2 SMNVEV (reference sequence). The CDR3 DNA is TGTGCCAGCAGTTTAGGGCTCGGGGGCACTGAAGCTTTCTTT. Its protein product is CASSLGLGGTEAFF.

The J gene is TRBJ1-2, the V gene TRBV3-1 (or the pseudogene TRBV3-2), with TRBD1 as a possible D gene (6 bases). Trimming cost V 4 bases and J 6 bases, with 12 bases left between them. The CDR3 runs to 13 residues. The germline V gene encodes CDR1 LGHDT and CDR2 YNNKEL (reference sequence). The CDR3 region is CASSPTGLDGYTF. The CDR3 coding sequence is TGTGCCAGCAGCCCAACAGGGCTTGATGGCTACACCTTC.

V usage is TRBV4-1 and J usage is TRBJ1-1; 7 nucleotides match TRBD1. The V and J ends lost 3 bases and 5 bases, in that order; junction bases with no gene match: 15. Per germline, CDR1 MGHRA and CDR2 YSYEKL. CDR3 length equals 17 residues. The CDR3 nucleotides read TGCGCCAGCAGCCAGCGAGCCGCAGGGCAGGGGGGAACTGAAGCTTTCTTT. It yields the protein CASSQRAAGQGGTEAFF.

This rearrangement joins TRBV2 to TRBJ2-7, with 11 positions matching TRBD2. Per germline, CDR1 SNHLY and CDR2 FYNNEI. CDR3 length: 16 amino acids. V shed 4 bases, J shed 3 bases, and the junction held 8 bases outside the gene matches. CDR3 loop: CASSGTGTSGLYEQYF. The CDR3 DNA reads as TGTGCCAGCAGTGGAACCGGGACTAGCGGACTCTACGAGCAGTACTTC.

The CDR3 nucleotides are TGTGCCAGCAGTTCGCCGGGACAGGGACCCTACGAGCAGTACTTC. This translates into CASSSPGQGPYEQYF. The rearrangement uses TRBV6-5 and TRBJ2-7; 9 bases are a match to TRBD1. V gave up 4 bases and J gave up 2 bases; unmatched junction bases: 6. CDR1 is MNHEY, CDR2 SVGAGI, per germline. CDR3 size: 15 residues.

This chain joins TRBV3-1 (or the pseudogene TRBV3-2) and TRBJ2-3; 12 bases fit TRBD2. The germline V gene encodes CDR1 LGHDT and CDR2 YNNKEL (reference sequence). The CDR3 consists of 17 residues. The J segment lost 1 base and the V segment lost 5 bases, leaving 7 bases of the junction unmatched. CDR3 nucleotide sequence: TGTGCCAGCAGCACATTAAGACTAGCGGGAGGCACAGATACGCAGTATTTT. It yields the protein CASSTLRLAGGTDTQYF.

This clone was seen a single time. The gene calls are TRBV7-9 and TRBJ1-2; D not resolved. Trimming removed 6 bases at V and 3 bases at J, with 11 bases between. This CDR3 spans 13 amino acids. Germline-derived CDR1 and CDR2 are SEHNR and FQNEAQ (reference sequence). CDR3: CASRSGEHYGYTF. Written as DNA, the CDR3 is TGTGCCAGCAGATCTGGAGAGCACTATGGCTACACCTTC.

The chain is built from TRBV7-9 and TRBJ1-1; 9 nucleotides line up with TRBD1. CDR1 SEHNR and CDR2 FQNEAQ come from the germline V gene (reference sequence). Losses at the gene ends were 5 bases for V and 0 bases for J; bases not matched to a gene: 4. The CDR3 totals 15 residues. The CDR3 loop is CASSITGGLNTEAFF. CDR3 in DNA: TGTGCCAGCAGCATCACAGGGGGCTTGAACACTGAAGCTTTCTTT.

This chain joins TRBV7-8 and TRBJ2-3; 9 positions agree with TRBD1. Germline CDR1 SGHVS, CDR2 FQNEAQ. The CDR3 is made up of 15 amino acids. J lost 3 bases, V lost 5 bases, and 6 bases had no gene match. For the CDR3, the DNA is TGTGCCAGCAGCAGAGGACAGGGGAAGACAGATACGCAGTATTTT. Protein: CASSRGQGKTDTQYF.

The V and J genes are TRBV4-1 and TRBJ2-7; 10 bases fit TRBD2. From germline, CDR1 is MGHRA and CDR2 YSYEKL. The CDR3 has 18 amino acids. With 0 bases clipped from V and 2 bases from J, the junction kept 10 bases outside the gene matches. The CDR3 DNA reads as TGCGCCAGCAGCCAAGAACCCCTAGCGGGAGAGATGACCTACGAGCAGTACTTC. It is translated as CASSQEPLAGEMTYEQYF.